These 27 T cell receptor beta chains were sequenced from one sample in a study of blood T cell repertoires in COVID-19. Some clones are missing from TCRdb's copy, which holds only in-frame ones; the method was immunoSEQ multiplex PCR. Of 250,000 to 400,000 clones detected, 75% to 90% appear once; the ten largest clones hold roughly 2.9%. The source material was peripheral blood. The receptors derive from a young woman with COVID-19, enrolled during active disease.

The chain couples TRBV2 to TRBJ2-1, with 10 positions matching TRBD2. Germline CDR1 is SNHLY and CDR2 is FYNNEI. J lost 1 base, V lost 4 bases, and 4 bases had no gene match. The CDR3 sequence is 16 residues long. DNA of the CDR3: TGTGCCAGCAGTGCAACTAGCGGGGTTTCCTACAATGAGCAGTTCTTC. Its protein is CASSATSGVSYNEQFF.

The CDR3, as DNA: TGTGCCAGCAGCTCAGAGCGGGGGACTCTTACCGAGCAGTACTTC. The encoded protein is CASSSERGTLTEQYF. The J gene is TRBJ2-7, the V gene TRBV9; 8 positions agree with TRBD2. Germline CDR1 and CDR2: SGDLS and YYNGEE. V was pared by 4 bases and J by 6 bases, with 12 bases of the junction left unmatched. The CDR3 covers 15 residues.

The CDR3 here is CASSPRPNQPQHF. In nucleotides, the CDR3 is TGTGCCAGCAGTCCTAGACCCAATCAGCCCCAGCATTTT. V gene TRBV7-2 combines with J gene TRBJ1-5; no reliable D call. This CDR3 is built from 13 residues. Per germline, CDR1 SGHTA and CDR2 FQGNSA. V was pared by 6 bases and J by 3 bases, with 9 bases between.

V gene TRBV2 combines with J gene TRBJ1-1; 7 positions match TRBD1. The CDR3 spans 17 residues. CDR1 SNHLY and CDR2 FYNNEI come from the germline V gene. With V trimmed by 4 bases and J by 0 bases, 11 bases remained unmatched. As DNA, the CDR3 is TGTGCCAGCAGTGCGGACGGGACAGACAGAATGAACACTGAAGCTTTCTTT. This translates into CASSADGTDRMNTEAFF.

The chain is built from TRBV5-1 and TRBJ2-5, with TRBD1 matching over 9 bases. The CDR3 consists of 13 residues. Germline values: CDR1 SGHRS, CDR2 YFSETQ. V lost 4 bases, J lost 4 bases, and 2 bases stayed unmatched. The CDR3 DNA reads TGCGCCAGCAGCGGACAGGGGCCAGAGACCCAGTACTTC. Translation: CASSGQGPETQYF.

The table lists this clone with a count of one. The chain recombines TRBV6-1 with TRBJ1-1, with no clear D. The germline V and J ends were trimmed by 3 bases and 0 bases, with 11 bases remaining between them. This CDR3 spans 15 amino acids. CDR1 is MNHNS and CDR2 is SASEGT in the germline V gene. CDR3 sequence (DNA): TGTGCCAGCAGTGATGTGCCGGGAATGAACACTGAAGCTTTCTTT. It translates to CASSDVPGMNTEAFF.

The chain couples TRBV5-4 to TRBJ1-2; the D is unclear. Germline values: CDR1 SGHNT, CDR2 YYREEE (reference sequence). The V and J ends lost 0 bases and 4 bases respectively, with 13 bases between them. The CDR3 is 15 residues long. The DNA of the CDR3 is TGTGCCAGCAGCTTGGGTTCGGGTTCCGGCTATGGCTACACCTTC. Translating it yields CASSLGSGSGYGYTF.

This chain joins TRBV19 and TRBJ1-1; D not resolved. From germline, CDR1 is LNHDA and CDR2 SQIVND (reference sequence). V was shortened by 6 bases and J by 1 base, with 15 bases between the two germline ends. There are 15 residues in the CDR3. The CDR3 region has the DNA TGTGCCAGTAGCCCTATTCCTCGGGGGAACACTGAAGCTTTCTTT. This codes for CASSPIPRGNTEAFF.

CDR3 sequence reads: CASSPDRSNEQFF. CDR3 bases: TGTGCCAGCAGTCCAGACAGGAGCAATGAGCAGTTCTTC. The J gene is TRBJ2-1, the V gene TRBV12-3 or TRBV12-4, with D perhaps matching TRBD1 (6 bases). Trimming stripped 5 bases from V and 6 bases from J, with 11 bases between. This CDR3 region has 13 residues.

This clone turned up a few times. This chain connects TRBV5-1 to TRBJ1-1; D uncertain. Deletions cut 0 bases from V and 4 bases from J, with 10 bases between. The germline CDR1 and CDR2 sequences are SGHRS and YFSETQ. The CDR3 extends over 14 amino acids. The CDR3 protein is CASSLVEGATEAFF. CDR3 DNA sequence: TGCGCCAGCAGCTTGGTTGAGGGAGCCACTGAAGCTTTCTTT.

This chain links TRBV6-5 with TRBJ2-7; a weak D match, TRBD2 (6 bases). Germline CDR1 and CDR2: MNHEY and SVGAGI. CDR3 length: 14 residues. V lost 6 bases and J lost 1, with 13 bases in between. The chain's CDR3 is CASRNPGESYEQYF. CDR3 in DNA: TGTGCCAGCAGGAATCCGGGAGAATCCTACGAGCAGTACTTC.

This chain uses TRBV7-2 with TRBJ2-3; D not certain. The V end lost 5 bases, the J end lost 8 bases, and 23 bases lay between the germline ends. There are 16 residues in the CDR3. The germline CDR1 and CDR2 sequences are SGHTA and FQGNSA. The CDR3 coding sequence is TGTGCCAGCAGCCCCCCAAGATCGAGTGCGTCGGTTACGCAGTATTTT. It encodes CASSPPRSSASVTQYF.

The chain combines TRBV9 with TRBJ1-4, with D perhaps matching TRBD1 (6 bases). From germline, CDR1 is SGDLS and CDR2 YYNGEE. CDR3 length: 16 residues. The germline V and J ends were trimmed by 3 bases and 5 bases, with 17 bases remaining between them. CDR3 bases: TGTGCCAGCAGCGCCGAAACAGGGAGTGGAAATGAAAAACTGTTTTTT. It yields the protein CASSAETGSGNEKLFF.

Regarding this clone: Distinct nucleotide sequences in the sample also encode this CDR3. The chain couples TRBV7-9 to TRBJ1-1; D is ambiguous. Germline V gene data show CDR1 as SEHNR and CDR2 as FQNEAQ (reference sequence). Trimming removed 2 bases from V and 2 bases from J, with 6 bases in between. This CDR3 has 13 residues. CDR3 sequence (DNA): TGTGCCAGCAGCTTAAGCGGAAACACTGAAGCTTTCTTT. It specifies CASSLSGNTEAFF.

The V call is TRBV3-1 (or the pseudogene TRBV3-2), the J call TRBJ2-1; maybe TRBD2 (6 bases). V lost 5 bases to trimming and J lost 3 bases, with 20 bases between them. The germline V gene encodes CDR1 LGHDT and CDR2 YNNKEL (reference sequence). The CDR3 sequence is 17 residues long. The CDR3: CASSGPRVGGNYNEQFF. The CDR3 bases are TGTGCCAGCAGCGGCCCTAGAGTTGGCGGGAACTACAATGAGCAGTTCTTC.

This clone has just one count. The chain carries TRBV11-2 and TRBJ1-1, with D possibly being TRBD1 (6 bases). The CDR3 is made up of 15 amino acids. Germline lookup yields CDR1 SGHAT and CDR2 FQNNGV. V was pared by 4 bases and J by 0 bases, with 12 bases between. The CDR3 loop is CASSSNREMNTEAFF. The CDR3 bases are TGTGCCAGCAGCTCCAACAGGGAGATGAACACTGAAGCTTTCTTT.

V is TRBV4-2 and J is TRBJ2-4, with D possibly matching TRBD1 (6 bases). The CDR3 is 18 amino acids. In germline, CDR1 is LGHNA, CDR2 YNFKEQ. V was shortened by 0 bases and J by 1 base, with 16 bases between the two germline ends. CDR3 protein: CASSQDAPAQGAKNIQYF. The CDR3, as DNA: TGTGCCAGCAGCCAAGACGCACCAGCCCAGGGGGCCAAAAACATTCAGTACTTC.

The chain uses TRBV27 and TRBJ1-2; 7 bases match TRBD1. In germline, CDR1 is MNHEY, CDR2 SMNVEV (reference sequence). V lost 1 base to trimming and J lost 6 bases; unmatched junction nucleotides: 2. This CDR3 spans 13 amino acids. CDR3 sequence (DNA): TGTGCCAGCAGTTTATACGGGACAGATGGCTACACCTTC. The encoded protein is CASSLYGTDGYTF.

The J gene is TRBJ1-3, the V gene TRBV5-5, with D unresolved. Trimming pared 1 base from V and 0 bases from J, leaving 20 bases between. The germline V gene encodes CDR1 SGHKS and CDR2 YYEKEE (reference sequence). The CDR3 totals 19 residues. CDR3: CASSLRGLLGISSGNTIYF. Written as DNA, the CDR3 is TGTGCCAGCAGCTTGCGGGGTTTGTTGGGGATCAGCTCTGGAAACACCATATATTTT.

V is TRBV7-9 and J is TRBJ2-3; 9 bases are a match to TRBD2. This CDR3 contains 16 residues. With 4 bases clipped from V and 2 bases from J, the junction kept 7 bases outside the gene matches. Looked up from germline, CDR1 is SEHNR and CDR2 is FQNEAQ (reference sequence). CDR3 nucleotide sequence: TGTGCCAGCAGCTCACTTAGCGGGAGAGACACAGATACGCAGTATTTT. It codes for CASSSLSGRDTDTQYF.

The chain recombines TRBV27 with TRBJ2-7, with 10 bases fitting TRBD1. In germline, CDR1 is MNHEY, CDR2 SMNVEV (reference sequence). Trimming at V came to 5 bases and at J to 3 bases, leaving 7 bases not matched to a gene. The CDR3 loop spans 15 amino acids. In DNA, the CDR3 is TGTGCCAGCAGTACCCCGGGACAGGGGATCTACGAGCAGTACTTC. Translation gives CASSTPGQGIYEQYF.

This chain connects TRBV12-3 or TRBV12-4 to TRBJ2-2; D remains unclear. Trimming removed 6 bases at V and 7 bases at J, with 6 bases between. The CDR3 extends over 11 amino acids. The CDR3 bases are TGTGCCAGCAGATTTAGCGGGGAGCTGTTTTTT. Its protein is CASRFSGELFF.

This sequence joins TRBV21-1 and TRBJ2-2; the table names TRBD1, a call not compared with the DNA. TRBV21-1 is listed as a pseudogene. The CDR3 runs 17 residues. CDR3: CASSTHHRQIYTGELFF. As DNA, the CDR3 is TGTGCCAGCAGCACCCACCATAGACAGATTTACACCGGGGAGCTGTTTTTT.

The CDR3 DNA follows: TGTGCCAGCAGCCAAGACGCGACAGGGTCAGAGACCCAGTACTTC. Its protein is CASSQDATGSETQYF. This chain links TRBV3-1 (or the pseudogene TRBV3-2) with TRBJ2-5, with TRBD1 identical over 7 bases. Germline CDR1 reads LGHDT; CDR2 reads YNNKEL (reference sequence). V lost 0 bases to trimming and J lost 4 bases; unmatched junction nucleotides: 5. The CDR3 covers 15 residues.

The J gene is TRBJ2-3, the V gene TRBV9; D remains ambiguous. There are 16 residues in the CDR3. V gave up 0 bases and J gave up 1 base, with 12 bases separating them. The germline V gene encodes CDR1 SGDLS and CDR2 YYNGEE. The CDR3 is CASSVGADGGTDTQYF. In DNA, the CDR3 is TGTGCCAGCAGCGTAGGGGCAGATGGCGGCACAGATACGCAGTATTTT.

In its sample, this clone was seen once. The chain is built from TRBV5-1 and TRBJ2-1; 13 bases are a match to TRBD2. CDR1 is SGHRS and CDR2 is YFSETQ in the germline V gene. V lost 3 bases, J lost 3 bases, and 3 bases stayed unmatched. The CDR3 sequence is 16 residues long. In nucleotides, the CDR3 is TGCGCCAGCAGCTCGGGACTAGCGGGATACTACAATGAGCAGTTCTTC. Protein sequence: CASSSGLAGYYNEQFF.

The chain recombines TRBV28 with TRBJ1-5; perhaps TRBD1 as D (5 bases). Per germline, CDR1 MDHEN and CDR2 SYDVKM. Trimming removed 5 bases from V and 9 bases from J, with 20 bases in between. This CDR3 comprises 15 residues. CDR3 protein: CASSPGGEGLWPQHF. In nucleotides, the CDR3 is TGTGCCAGCAGTCCCGGGGGTGAAGGCCTCTGGCCCCAGCATTTT.